This entry describes one T cell receptor beta chain. This record belongs to a study of blood T cell repertoires in COVID-19. Profiled with immunoSEQ multiplex PCR; TCRdb holds only in-frame clones, not every one. Among about 300,000 clones, 85% to 90% were seen once, and the ten largest hold approximately 4%. The CDR3 consists of 14 residues. Trimming took off 2 bases at V and 7 bases at J, with 12 bases between the two ends. CDR1 and CDR2 from the germline V gene are SNHLY and FYNNEI. The origin of this receptor is a woman between 18 and 29 years old with acute COVID-19. The rearrangement uses TRBV2 and TRBJ1-5; TRBD1 might be the D (5 bases). The sample taken for sequencing was PBMCs or T cells enriched from blood (not recorded which). The DNA of the CDR3 is TGTGCCAGCAGTGAAAGCAGGGCGAGGCAGCCCCAGCATTTT. This translates into CASSESRARQPQHF.